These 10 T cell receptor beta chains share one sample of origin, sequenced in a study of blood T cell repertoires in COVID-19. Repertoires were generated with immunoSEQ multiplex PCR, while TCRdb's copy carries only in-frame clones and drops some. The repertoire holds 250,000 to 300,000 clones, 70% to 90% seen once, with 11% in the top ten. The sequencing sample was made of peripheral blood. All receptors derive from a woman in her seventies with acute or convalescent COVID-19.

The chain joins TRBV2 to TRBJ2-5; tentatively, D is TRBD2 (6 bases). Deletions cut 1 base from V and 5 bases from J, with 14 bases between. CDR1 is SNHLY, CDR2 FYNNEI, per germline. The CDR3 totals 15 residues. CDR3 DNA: TGTGCCAGCAGTGAAGTAGTGGGAGGCTTCGAGACCCAGTACTTC. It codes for CASSEVVGGFETQYF. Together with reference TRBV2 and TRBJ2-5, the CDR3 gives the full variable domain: EPEVTQTPSHQVTQMGQEVILRCVPISNHLYFYWYRQILGQKVEFLVSFYNNEISEKSEIFDDQFSVERPDGSNFTLKIRSTKLEDSAMYFCASSEVVGGFETQYFGPGTRLLVL.

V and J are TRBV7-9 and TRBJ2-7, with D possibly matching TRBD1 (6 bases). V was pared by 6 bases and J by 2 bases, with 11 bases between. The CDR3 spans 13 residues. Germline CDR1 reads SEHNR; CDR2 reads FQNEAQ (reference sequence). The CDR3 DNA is TGTGCCAGCAGTCAACAGGGCCCCTACGAGCAGTACTTC. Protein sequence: CASSQQGPYEQYF. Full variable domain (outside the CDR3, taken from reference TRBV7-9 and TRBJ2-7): DTGVSQNPRHKITKRGQNVTFRCDPISEHNRLYWYRQTLGQGPEFLTYFQNEAQLEKSRLLSDRFSAERPKGSFSTLEIQRTEQGDSAMYLCASSQQGPYEQYFGPGTRLTVT.

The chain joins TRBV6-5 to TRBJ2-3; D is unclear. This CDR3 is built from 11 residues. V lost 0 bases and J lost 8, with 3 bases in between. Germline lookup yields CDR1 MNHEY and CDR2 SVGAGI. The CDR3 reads CASSYSGTQYF. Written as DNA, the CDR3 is TGTGCCAGCAGTTACTCCGGTACGCAGTATTTT.

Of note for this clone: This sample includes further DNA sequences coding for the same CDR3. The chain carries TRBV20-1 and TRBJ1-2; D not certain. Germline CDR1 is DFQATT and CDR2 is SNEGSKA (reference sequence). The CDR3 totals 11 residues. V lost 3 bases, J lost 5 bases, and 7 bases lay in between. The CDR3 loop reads CSASGDYGYTF. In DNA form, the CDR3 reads TGCAGTGCTAGCGGAGATTATGGCTACACCTTC.

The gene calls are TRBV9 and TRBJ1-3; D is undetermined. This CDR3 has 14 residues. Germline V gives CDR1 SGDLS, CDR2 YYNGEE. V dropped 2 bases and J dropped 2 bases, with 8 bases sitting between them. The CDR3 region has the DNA TGTGCCAGCAGCGTCGGAGGGACTGGAAACACCATATATTTT. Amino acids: CASSVGGTGNTIYF. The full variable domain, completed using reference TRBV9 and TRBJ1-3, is DSGVTQTPKHLITATGQRVTLRCSPRSGDLSVYWYQQSLDQGLQFLIQYYNGEERAKGNILERFSAQQFPDLHSELNLSSLELGDSALYFCASSVGGTGNTIYFGEGSWLTVV.

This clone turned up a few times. CDR3 nucleotide sequence: TGTGCCAGCAATTGGGTGGGGGCAGGGAACACTGAAGCTTTCTTT. Its translation is CASNWVGAGNTEAFF. The chain joins TRBV6-5 to TRBJ1-1; possibly TRBD1 for D (6 bases). The CDR3 runs 15 residues. Trimming shortened V by 7 bases and J by 1 base, and 16 bases separated the two germline ends. In germline, CDR1 is MNHEY, CDR2 SVGAGI.

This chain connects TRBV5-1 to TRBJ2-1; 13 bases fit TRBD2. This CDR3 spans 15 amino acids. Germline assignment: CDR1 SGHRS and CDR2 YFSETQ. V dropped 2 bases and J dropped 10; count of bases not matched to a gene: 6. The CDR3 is CASSLELAGGHEQFF. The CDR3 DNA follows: TGCGCCAGCAGCTTAGAACTAGCGGGGGGGCACGAGCAGTTCTTC.

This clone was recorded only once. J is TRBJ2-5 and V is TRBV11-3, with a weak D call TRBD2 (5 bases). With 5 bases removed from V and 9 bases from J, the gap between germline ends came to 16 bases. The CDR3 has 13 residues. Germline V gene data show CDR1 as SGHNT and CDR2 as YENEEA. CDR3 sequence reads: CASSPDGESAQYF. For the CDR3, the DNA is TGTGCCAGCAGCCCCGACGGGGAATCGGCCCAGTACTTC.

The chain's CDR3 is CASSVQGAGNTIYF. The CDR3 nucleotides are TGCGCCAGCAGTGTACAGGGTGCTGGAAACACCATATATTTT. This chain connects TRBV5-1 to TRBJ1-3, with D perhaps matching TRBD1 (6 bases). Looked up from germline, CDR1 is SGHRS and CDR2 is YFSETQ. Trimming removed 5 bases from V and 2 bases from J, with 11 bases in between. This CDR3 contains 14 residues.

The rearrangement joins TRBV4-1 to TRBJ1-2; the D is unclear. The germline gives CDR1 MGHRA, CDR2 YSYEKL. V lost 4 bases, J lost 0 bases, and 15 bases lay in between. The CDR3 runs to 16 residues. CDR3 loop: CASSLQASAANYGYTF. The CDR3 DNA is TGCGCCAGCAGCCTACAAGCGTCTGCAGCTAACTATGGCTACACCTTC.